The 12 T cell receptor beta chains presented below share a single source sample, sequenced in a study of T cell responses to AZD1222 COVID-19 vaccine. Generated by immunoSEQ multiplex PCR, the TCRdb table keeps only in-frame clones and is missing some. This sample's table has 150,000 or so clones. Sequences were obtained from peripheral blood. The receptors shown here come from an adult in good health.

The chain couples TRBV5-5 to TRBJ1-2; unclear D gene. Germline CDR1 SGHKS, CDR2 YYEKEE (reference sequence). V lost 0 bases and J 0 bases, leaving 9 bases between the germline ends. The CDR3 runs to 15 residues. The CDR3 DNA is TGTGCCAGCAGCTTGGGACGCTCTCCTAACTATGGCTACACCTTC. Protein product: CASSLGRSPNYGYTF.

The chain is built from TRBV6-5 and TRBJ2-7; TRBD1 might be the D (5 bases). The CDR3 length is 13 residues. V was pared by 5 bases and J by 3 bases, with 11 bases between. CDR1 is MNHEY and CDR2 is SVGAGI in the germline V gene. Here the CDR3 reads CASSRGRDYEQYF. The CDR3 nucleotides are TGTGCCAGCAGTAGGGGCAGGGACTACGAGCAGTACTTC.

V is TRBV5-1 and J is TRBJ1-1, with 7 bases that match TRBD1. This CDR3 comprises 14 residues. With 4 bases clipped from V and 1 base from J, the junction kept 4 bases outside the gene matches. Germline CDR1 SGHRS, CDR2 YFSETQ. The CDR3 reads CASSTYRGNTEAFF. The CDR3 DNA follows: TGCGCCAGCAGCACTTACAGGGGGAACACTGAAGCTTTCTTT.

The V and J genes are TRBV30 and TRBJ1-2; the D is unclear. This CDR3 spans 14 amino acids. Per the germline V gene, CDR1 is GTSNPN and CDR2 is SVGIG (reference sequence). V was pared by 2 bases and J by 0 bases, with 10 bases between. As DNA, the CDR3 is TGTGCCTGGAGTCCTTCGTCGGCTAACTATGGCTACACCTTC. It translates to CAWSPSSANYGYTF. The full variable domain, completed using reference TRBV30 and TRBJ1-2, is SQTIHQWPATLVQPVGSPLSLECTVEGTSNPNLYWYRQAAGRGLQLLFYSVGIGQISSEVPQNLSASRPQDRQFILSSKKLLLSDSGFYLCAWSPSSANYGYTFGSGTRLTVV.

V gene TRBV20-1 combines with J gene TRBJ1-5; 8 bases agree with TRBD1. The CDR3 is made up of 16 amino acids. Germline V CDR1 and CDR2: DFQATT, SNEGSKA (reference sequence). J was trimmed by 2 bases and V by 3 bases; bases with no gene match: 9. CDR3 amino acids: CSASPRGPAGNQPQHF. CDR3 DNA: TGCAGTGCTAGTCCCAGGGGGCCGGCGGGCAATCAGCCCCAGCATTTT.

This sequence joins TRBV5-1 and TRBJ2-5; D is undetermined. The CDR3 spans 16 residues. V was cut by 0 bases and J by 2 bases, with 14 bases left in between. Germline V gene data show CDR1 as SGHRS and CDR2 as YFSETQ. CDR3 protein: CASSLAGAAWQETQYF. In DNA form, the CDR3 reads TGCGCCAGCAGCTTGGCCGGAGCCGCGTGGCAAGAGACCCAGTACTTC.

CDR3: CASSQELLGTPSYEQYF. In nucleotides, the CDR3 is TGCGCCAGCAGCCAAGAACTTCTCGGGACACCCTCCTACGAGCAGTACTTC. The rearrangement links TRBV4-3 to TRBJ2-7; TRBD1 is a possible D gene (6 bases). This CDR3 spans 17 amino acids. Trimming pared 0 bases from V and 0 bases from J, leaving 15 bases between. Germline V gene sequence: CDR1 LGHNA, CDR2 YSLEER.

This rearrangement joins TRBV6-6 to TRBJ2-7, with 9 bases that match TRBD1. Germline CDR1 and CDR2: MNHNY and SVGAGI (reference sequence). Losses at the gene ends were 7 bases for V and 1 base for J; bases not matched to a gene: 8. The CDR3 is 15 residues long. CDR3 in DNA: TGTGCCAGCACCGGGGGACAGGGCCTTTCCTACGAGCAGTACTTC. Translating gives CASTGGQGLSYEQYF.

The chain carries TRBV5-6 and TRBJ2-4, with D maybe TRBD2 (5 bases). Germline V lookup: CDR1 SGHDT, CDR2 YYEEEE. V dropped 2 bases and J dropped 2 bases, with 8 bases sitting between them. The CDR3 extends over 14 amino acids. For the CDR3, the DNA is TGTGCCAGCAGCTTTGGGGAGTCCAAAAACATTCAGTACTTC. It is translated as CASSFGESKNIQYF.

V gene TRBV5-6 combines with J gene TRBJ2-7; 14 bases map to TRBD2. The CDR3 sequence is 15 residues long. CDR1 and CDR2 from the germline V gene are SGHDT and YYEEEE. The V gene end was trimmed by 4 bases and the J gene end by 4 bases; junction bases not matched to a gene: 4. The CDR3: CASSPWTSGGYEQYF. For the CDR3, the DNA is TGTGCCAGCAGCCCGTGGACTAGCGGGGGGTACGAGCAGTACTTC.

The CDR3 DNA is TGTGCCACCAGTGAGGCCGGGACAGGGTATCCAGATACGCAGTATTTT. This encodes CATSEAGTGYPDTQYF. The chain uses TRBV24-1 and TRBJ2-3; 9 bases agree with TRBD1. The trim removed 4 bases at V and 4 bases at J, leaving 8 bases unmatched. The CDR3 runs to 16 residues. Germline loops: CDR1 KGHDR, CDR2 SFDVKD.

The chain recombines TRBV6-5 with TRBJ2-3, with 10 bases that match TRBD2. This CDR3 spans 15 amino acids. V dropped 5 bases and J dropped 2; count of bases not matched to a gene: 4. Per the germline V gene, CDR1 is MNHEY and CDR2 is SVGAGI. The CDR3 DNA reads TGTGCCAGCAGTCTTAGCGGGGGGACCACAGATACGCAGTATTTT. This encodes CASSLSGGTTDTQYF.